The 30 T cell receptor beta chains below all came from one sample that was sequenced in a study of cytomegalovirus exposure and HLA in healthy donors. The data were produced by immunoSEQ multiplex PCR, yet TCRdb's version contains in-frame clones alone and is incomplete. The table has 220,000 or so clones, approximately 83% seen once. Material: PBMCs. Receptors originate from a woman in her 30s in good health and CMV-seropositive.

The chain carries TRBV27 and TRBJ1-2; D not resolved. Germline values: CDR1 MNHEY, CDR2 SMNVEV (reference sequence). Trimming took off 6 bases at V and 7 bases at J, with 12 bases between the two ends. This CDR3 contains 12 residues. The CDR3 DNA is TGTGCCAGCAGGGCTTCCGGAGGTGGCTACACCTTC. Translating gives CASRASGGGYTF.

This chain uses TRBV27 with TRBJ2-5, with 15 bases that match TRBD2. Per the germline V gene, CDR1 is MNHEY and CDR2 is SMNVEV (reference sequence). The CDR3 runs 15 residues. V lost 4 bases to trimming and J lost 5 bases; unmatched junction nucleotides: 2. CDR3 DNA sequence: TGTGCCAGCAGTTCAGGGACTAGCGGGAGGGAGACCCAGTACTTC. It yields the protein CASSSGTSGRETQYF.

The chain combines TRBV29-1 with TRBJ1-1, with D uncertain. The CDR3 is 12 residues long. Per germline, CDR1 SQVTM and CDR2 ANQGSEA. V was shortened by 7 bases and J by 6 bases, with 15 bases between the two germline ends. CDR3 amino acids: CSGRRAQAEAFF. The CDR3 DNA sequence: TGCAGCGGGCGTAGGGCTCAGGCTGAAGCTTTCTTT.

This clone appeared a single time. The chain joins TRBV7-6 to TRBJ2-7; 7 bases are a match to TRBD1. The CDR3 is 15 amino acids. J lost 0 bases, V lost 5 bases, and 7 bases had no gene match. Germline values: CDR1 SGHVS, CDR2 FNYEAQ. This CDR3 is CASSPDREYSYEQYF. The DNA for the CDR3 is TGTGCCAGCAGCCCAGACAGGGAATACTCCTACGAGCAGTACTTC.

This clone was counted many times. The genes are TRBV2 and TRBJ1-1; 10 bases match TRBD1. Per the germline V gene, CDR1 is SNHLY and CDR2 is FYNNEI. V was pared by 8 bases and J by 0 bases, with 6 bases of the junction left unmatched. The CDR3 is 15 amino acids. CDR3 DNA: TGTGCCAGCCGGGACAGGGGATTCTTGAACACTGAAGCTTTCTTT. Its protein is CASRDRGFLNTEAFF.

The chain combines TRBV7-8 with TRBJ2-7; D possibly corresponds to TRBD1 (6 bases). Germline CDR1 is SGHVS and CDR2 is FQNEAQ. This CDR3 is 12 amino acids long. With 5 bases removed from V and 3 bases from J, the gap between germline ends came to 8 bases. The CDR3 loop reads CASSLQGYEQYF. CDR3 DNA: TGTGCCAGCAGCCTACAGGGCTACGAGCAGTACTTC. Looking up the rest from reference TRBV7-8 and TRBJ2-7 gives the full variable domain: GAGVSQSPRYKVAKRGQDVALRCDPISGHVSLFWYQQALGQGPEFLTYFQNEAQLDKSGLPSDRFFAERPEGSVSTLKIQRTQQEDSAVYLCASSLQGYEQYFGPGTRLTVT.

The genes are TRBV18 and TRBJ2-7; 8 bases fit TRBD1. The V gene end was trimmed by 0 bases and the J gene end by 2 bases; junction bases not matched to a gene: 3. The germline gives CDR1 KGHSH, CDR2 LQKENI. This CDR3 is 15 amino acids long. CDR3 loop: CASSPPRTGTYEQYF. The CDR3, as DNA: TGTGCCAGCTCACCACCTCGGACAGGGACCTACGAGCAGTACTTC.

This rearrangement joins TRBV9 to TRBJ2-5; D gene ambiguous. CDR3 length: 14 residues. Germline CDR1 is SGDLS and CDR2 is YYNGEE. The V end was cut by 4 bases, the J end by 4 bases, with 14 bases between. This CDR3 reads CASSKDSYRETQYF. The CDR3 DNA follows: TGTGCCAGCAGCAAAGATAGCTATAGAGAGACCCAGTACTTC. The full variable domain, with the rest looked up from reference TRBV9 and TRBJ2-5, is DSGVTQTPKHLITATGQRVTLRCSPRSGDLSVYWYQQSLDQGLQFLIQYYNGEERAKGNILERFSAQQFPDLHSELNLSSLELGDSALYFCASSKDSYRETQYFGPGTRLLVL.

This chain uses TRBV2 with TRBJ2-7, with D tentatively TRBD2 (6 bases). The CDR3 spans 13 residues. Germline-derived CDR1 and CDR2 are SNHLY and FYNNEI. Trimming took off 4 bases at V and 3 bases at J, with 10 bases between the two ends. The CDR3 sequence: CASSGTILYEQYF. The CDR3 nucleotides are TGTGCCAGCAGTGGGACTATCCTCTACGAGCAGTACTTC.

This clone came up once. The chain recombines TRBV27 with TRBJ2-2, with 9 bases that match TRBD2. V dropped 7 bases and J dropped 4; count of bases not matched to a gene: 10. Per the germline V gene, CDR1 is MNHEY and CDR2 is SMNVEV (reference sequence). The CDR3 has 16 residues. The CDR3 bases are TGTGCCAGCACCATACTGGCGGGAGGGAGCACCGGGGAGCTGTTTTTT. Residues: CASTILAGGSTGELFF.

The J gene is TRBJ2-7, the V gene TRBV6-5; D uncertain. The CDR3 loop spans 13 amino acids. Germline CDR1 and CDR2: MNHEY and SVGAGI. V lost 2 bases and J lost 4, with 9 bases in between. CDR3 sequence: CASSYEPGYEQYF. The CDR3 DNA follows: TGTGCCAGCAGTTACGAGCCAGGATACGAGCAGTACTTC.

The CDR3 protein is CASSADKGQPQHF. The CDR3 nucleotides are TGTGCCAGCTCAGCAGATAAGGGACAGCCCCAGCATTTT. J is TRBJ1-5 and V is TRBV18; D is uncertain. The germline V gene has CDR1 KGHSH and CDR2 LQKENI. This CDR3 region has 13 residues. Trimming stripped 5 bases from V and 7 bases from J, with 12 bases between.

The chain carries TRBV10-2 and TRBJ2-2; a weak D match, TRBD1 (6 bases). The CDR3 contains 14 residues. Trimming stripped 6 bases from V and 6 bases from J, with 14 bases between. Germline V gene lookup returns CDR1 WSHSY and CDR2 SAAADI. CDR3 loop: CASRWQGMSGELFF. The CDR3 DNA follows: TGCGCCAGCAGATGGCAGGGGATGTCCGGGGAGCTGTTTTTT.

The chain combines TRBV5-8 with TRBJ2-5, with TRBD2 identical over 7 bases. This CDR3 is 16 amino acids long. The germline CDR1 and CDR2 sequences are SGHTS and YDEGEE. Unmatched junction bases numbered 14, after V lost 4 bases and J lost 5 bases. DNA of the CDR3: TGTGCCAGCAGCCTAAGGAGGGAGGGTTTGGTGGAGACCCAGTACTTC. This encodes CASSLRREGLVETQYF. Supplemented by reference TRBV5-8 and TRBJ2-5, the full variable domain reads EAGVTQSPTHLIKTRGQQATLRCSPISGHTSVYWYQQALGLGLQFLLWYDEGEERNRGNFPPRFSGRQFPNYSSELNVNALELEDSALYLCASSLRREGLVETQYFGPGTRLLVL.

In this sample, this clone turned up a few times. The rearrangement links TRBV4-2 to TRBJ2-7; D perhaps matches TRBD2 (6 bases). Per the germline V gene, CDR1 is LGHNA and CDR2 is YNFKEQ. CDR3 length equals 14 residues. Trimming removed 0 bases at V and 0 bases at J, with 6 bases between. The CDR3 sequence is CASSQEGGSYEQYF. CDR3 in DNA: TGTGCCAGCAGCCAAGAGGGAGGCTCCTACGAGCAGTACTTC.

The CDR3 is CASSPGRNNQPQHF. The CDR3 nucleotides read TGTGCCAGCTCACCGGGACGGAACAATCAGCCCCAGCATTTT. The chain joins TRBV18 to TRBJ1-5; D perhaps matches TRBD1 (5 bases). Trimming took off 3 bases at V and 3 bases at J, with 9 bases between the two ends. The germline gives CDR1 KGHSH, CDR2 LQKENI. The CDR3 runs to 14 residues. The variable domain in full, completed from reference TRBV18 and TRBJ1-5, reads NAGVMQNPRHLVRRRGQEARLRCSPMKGHSHVYWYRQLPEEGLKFMVYLQKENIIDESGMPKERFSAEFPKEGPSILRIQQVVRGDSAAYFCASSPGRNNQPQHFGDGTRLSIL.

A single count supports this clone. The chain carries TRBV6-5 and TRBJ2-1; 9 bases are shared with TRBD2. After removal of 4 bases from V and 8 bases from J, the junction contained 9 bases not matched to a gene. There are 15 residues in the CDR3. Germline values: CDR1 MNHEY, CDR2 SVGAGI. CDR3 sequence: CASSWRAGGLDEQFF. The DNA for the CDR3 is TGTGCCAGCAGTTGGCGAGCGGGAGGACTGGATGAGCAGTTCTTC.

The chain uses TRBV11-2 and TRBJ2-1, with TRBD1 matching 7 bases. Germline V gene sequence: CDR1 SGHAT, CDR2 FQNNGV. The ends lost 2 bases at V and 0 bases at J; junction bases unmatched: 7. The CDR3 has 17 amino acids. CDR3 coding DNA: TGTGCCAGCAGCTTATTCGGGACAGACCTCTCCTACAATGAGCAGTTCTTC. Amino acid sequence: CASSLFGTDLSYNEQFF. The variable domain in full, completed from reference TRBV11-2 and TRBJ2-1, reads EAGVAQSPRYKIIEKRQSVAFWCNPISGHATLYWYQQILGQGPKLLIQFQNNGVVDDSQLPKDRFSAERLKGVDSTLKIQPAKLEDSAVYLCASSLFGTDLSYNEQFFGPGTRLTVL.

Only one count was recorded for this clone. This chain joins TRBV11-2 and TRBJ1-2; TRBD1 aligns across 9 bases. Germline assignment: CDR1 SGHAT and CDR2 FQNNGV. The CDR3 covers 15 residues. The V segment lost 5 bases and the J segment 6 bases; nucleotides outside the gene matches: 10. CDR3 loop: CASSRIDRGSNGYTF. Here the CDR3 DNA reads TGTGCCAGCAGCCGGATAGACAGGGGGAGCAATGGCTACACCTTC.

The V call is TRBV7-9, the J call TRBJ2-5; no clear D. In germline, CDR1 is SEHNR, CDR2 FQNEAQ (reference sequence). The CDR3 length is 16 residues. V lost 3 bases and J 1 base, leaving 15 bases between the germline ends. The CDR3 sequence: CASSFGWVPSQETQYF. CDR3 bases: TGTGCCAGCAGCTTTGGCTGGGTCCCTTCCCAAGAGACCCAGTACTTC.

The gene calls are TRBV7-9 and TRBJ1-1; D is perhaps TRBD1 (6 bases). CDR1 and CDR2 from the germline V gene are SEHNR and FQNEAQ (reference sequence). Trimming removed 2 bases from V and 6 bases from J, with 22 bases in between. The CDR3 is made up of 17 amino acids. The CDR3 bases are TGTGCCAGCAGCTTAAAAGGAGGAGGGGGGCCTAATTCTGAAGCTTTCTTT. Translated: CASSLKGGGGPNSEAFF. The variable domain in full, with the rest retrieved from reference TRBV7-9 and TRBJ1-1, is DTGVSQNPRHKITKRGQNVTFRCDPISEHNRLYWYRQTLGQGPEFLTYFQNEAQLEKSRLLSDRFSAERPKGSFSTLEIQRTEQGDSAMYLCASSLKGGGGPNSEAFFGQGTRLTVV.

The chain employs TRBV6-5 and TRBJ1-1; possibly TRBD1 for D (6 bases). Germline CDR1 and CDR2: MNHEY and SVGAGI. CDR3 size: 14 residues. V was trimmed by 0 bases and J by 1 base, leaving 6 bases between them. CDR3: CASSYSTGNTEAFF. The CDR3 DNA reads as TGTGCCAGCAGTTACTCGACAGGGAACACTGAAGCTTTCTTT.

The chain has TRBV6-4 and TRBJ2-3; no firm D call. CDR1 and CDR2 from the germline V gene are MRHNA and SNTAGT. This CDR3 has 15 residues. Trimming pared 0 bases from V and 0 bases from J, leaving 7 bases between. In nucleotides, the CDR3 is TGTGCCAGCAGTGACTCGCCGGCTAGCACAGATACGCAGTATTTT. Its translation: CASSDSPASTDTQYF.

This clone has more than one count but fewer than ten. This chain connects TRBV29-1 to TRBJ2-1, with a weak D call TRBD2 (6 bases). In germline, CDR1 is SQVTM, CDR2 ANQGSEA. Trimming left V 2 bases short and J 3 bases short, with 8 bases between. This CDR3 is built from 13 residues. The CDR3 nucleotides are TGCAGCGTTGAAACGGGAGTCTACAATGAGCAGTTCTTC. Encoded protein: CSVETGVYNEQFF.

The genes are TRBV6-5 and TRBJ2-7; D could derive from TRBD1 or TRBD2 (5 bases each). The CDR3 loop spans 12 amino acids. Trimming took 4 bases from V and 7 from J, leaving 11 bases between them. In germline, CDR1 is MNHEY, CDR2 SVGAGI. For the CDR3, the DNA is TGTGCCAGCAGTTTAGGGACCTCAGAGCAGTACTTC. Protein product: CASSLGTSEQYF.

The count of this clone is one. The CDR3 region has the DNA TGTGCCAGCAGCGCCGGGACAGGGTACGAAAAACTGTTTTTT. It encodes CASSAGTGYEKLFF. V usage is TRBV9 and J usage is TRBJ1-4; 9 positions match TRBD1. The CDR3 sequence is 14 residues long. The trim removed 3 bases at V and 8 bases at J, leaving 5 bases unmatched. Germline values: CDR1 SGDLS, CDR2 YYNGEE.

This chain uses TRBV5-1 with TRBJ1-4, with unresolved D. V was clipped by 1 base and J by 8 bases, with 12 bases between them. This CDR3 spans 14 amino acids. Per the germline V gene, CDR1 is SGHRS and CDR2 is YFSETQ. CDR3 DNA: TGCGCCAGCAGCTTGTGGGGAGATAACGAAAAACTGTTTTTT. It yields the protein CASSLWGDNEKLFF.

The chain carries TRBV2 and TRBJ2-7; weak D call: TRBD1 (5 bases). Germline CDR1 is SNHLY and CDR2 is FYNNEI. The CDR3 is made up of 12 amino acids. The V gene lost 2 bases and the J gene lost 5 bases, with 7 bases spanning the gap. The CDR3, as DNA: TGTGCCAGCAGTGAACAGGGCGACGAGCAGTACTTC. Protein: CASSEQGDEQYF.

This rearrangement joins TRBV27 to TRBJ2-7; 7 positions agree with TRBD1. The germline CDR1 and CDR2 sequences are MNHEY and SMNVEV (reference sequence). CDR3 size: 16 residues. With 5 bases clipped from V and 2 bases from J, the junction kept 12 bases outside the gene matches. The DNA of the CDR3 is TGTGCCAGCAGTGGGGCCTGGGACAGCGCAGCCTACGAGCAGTACTTC. Its protein is CASSGAWDSAAYEQYF.

This chain links TRBV5-4 with TRBJ2-3, with D possibly matching TRBD1 (5 bases). V lost 4 bases and J 0 bases, leaving 12 bases between the germline ends. Germline values: CDR1 SGHNT, CDR2 YYREEE (reference sequence). The CDR3 extends over 15 amino acids. The CDR3 sequence is CASSKTVSSTDTQYF. The CDR3 coding sequence is TGTGCCAGCAGCAAGACAGTTTCTAGCACAGATACGCAGTATTTT.